This TCR beta chain came from a study of T cell clonality in common variable immunodeficiency (dated by TCRdb to the mid-2010s). Study-wide conclusions, independent of this receptor: Despite equal DNA input, controls averaged around 82,000 unique sequences per sample versus about 30,000 in CVID samples. CVID TCRbeta sequences were reported to have fewer deletions and N-nucleotide insertions and to lack highly modified clones with 13 or more V deletions. Healthy controls shared more TCRbeta clones with each other than CVID subjects shared among themselves (p < 0.0001). It was noted by the authors that sequencing of the repertoires of T cell subpopulations would be needed to clarify the cause of the increased clonality in CVID. Compared with healthy controls, CVID subjects showed increased TCRbeta clonality (t-test p = 0.018), a feature most characteristic of about a third of subjects. Correlations of repertoire features with clinical complications were constrained by heterogeneity among patients within the CVID cohort.

Predominantly Caucasian heritage was noted among both the CVID patients and the healthy controls. Heparinized peripheral whole blood samples of about 5 to 8.5 ml were obtained from each donor. Genomic DNA from adults with common variable immune deficiency (CVID) and from healthy adult controls was used for sequencing of TCRbeta CDR3 repertoires. The control group comprised some 22 healthy adult volunteers, around twelve female and around ten male, aged roughly 20 to 75 years with a mean age of approximately 31. Diluted blood was subjected to density centrifugation over Hypaque 1077 or Ficoll-Paque for isolation of peripheral blood mononuclear cells. Genomic DNA was obtained from unsorted mononuclear cells using either Qiagen column purification or a centrifugation-based method. For sequencing, equivalent amounts of genomic DNA were input from CVID and control samples. For every sample, a 60 bp segment covering the rearranged TCRbeta CDR3 region was amplified and then sequenced. The immunoSEQ assay, a bias-corrected multiplex PCR combined with high-throughput sequencing, was used for TCRbeta amplification. The published analysis was carried out like this. Every unique nucleotide sequence was considered a clone and was annotated with V, D and J genes, copy number and frequency. Sequences were labeled productive if in frame, and non-productive if out of frame or containing stop codons. Clonality was calculated from Shannon's entropy as previously described. The predicted amino acid sequences of productive clones were used to derive mean CDR3 Kyte-Doolittle hydropathy. The R hclust function was used to hierarchically cluster scaled V gene usage with Manhattan distance and complete linkage. Sharing of clones by CDR3 amino acid sequence was evaluated by resampling 12 repertoires per group over 100 rounds. The repertoires were searched for more than 65 published EBV-specific and 245 published CMV-specific TCRbeta sequences. Analysis left out a couple of CVID samples that produced under 10,000 sequences, so around 40 CVID repertoires remained. TCRdb's version of the immuneACCESS table is confined to in-frame rearrangements and falls short of the full clone set. An unresolved V gene accounts for under half of the shortfall where checked; the remainder is of unknown origin. V and J calls and clone size follow that table, whereas D and trimming were derived from the DNA. For this sample the table reports about 35,000 clones, with no clone seen just once. Approximately 9.4% of the sample is held by the ten biggest clonotypes.

The CDR3 numbers 15 residues from cysteine through phenylalanine. Only the CDR3 bases that were read are kept: 36 of them, in frame from base 1. Reading the germline V gene gives CDR1 SGHDN and CDR2 FVKESK. Trimming leaves V shorter by 4 bases and J shorter by 2 bases, with the junction holding 8 bases beyond the gene matches. In its sample, this clone was seen many times. What antigen it recognizes has not been identified. The read falls 3 residues short of the CDR3 end, and the missing part is taken from the germline J gene. The chain couples TRBV14 to TRBJ2-7, and 7 bases in between align with TRBD1. This receptor was taken from a person aged 18 to 75 in good health. The sample comprised peripheral blood mononuclear cells. The sequenced CDR3 bases are TGTGCCAGCAGCCGGGGACAGCCCACCCCCTACGAG. It specifies CASSRGQPTPYE. The whole CDR3 reads CASSRGQPTPYEQYF.